Listed below are T cell receptor beta chains from one sample, sequenced in a study of T cell responses to AZD1222 COVID-19 vaccine. Generated by immunoSEQ multiplex PCR, the TCRdb table keeps only in-frame clones and is missing some. The sample comprises more than 100,000 clones, around 87% of which are singletons, and approximately 3.1% rests with the top ten. The material was peripheral blood, obtained on day 0 of AZD1222 vaccination. All receptors come from an adult in good health. Each CDR3 is given with its conserved first and last residue. Each record gives: CDR3 DNA, CDR3 protein, clone size, J gene, V gene, D gene. D genes are given only for firm matches. Rows may omit the clone size; those that give it use once, few, many or a size class.

cdr3_nt: TGCAGCGTTCTAAGGGGGTTCGGCGGGGCTGAAGCTTTCTTT
cdr3_aa: CSVLRGFGGAEAFF
clone_size: few
j_call: TRBJ1-1
v_call: TRBV29-1
d_call: NA

cdr3_nt: TGTGCCAGCAGTTCCTCGGGAGTTTACGAGCAGTACTTC
cdr3_aa: CASSSSGVYEQYF
clone_size: NA
j_call: TRBJ2-7
v_call: TRBV27
d_call: NA

cdr3_nt: TGTGCCAGCAGCTGGGGCGGGGAGGTCACAGATACGCAGTATTTT
cdr3_aa: CASSWGGEVTDTQYF
clone_size: NA
j_call: TRBJ2-3
v_call: TRBV6-2/TRBV6-3
d_call: NA

cdr3_nt: TGTGCCAGCAGCCAAGATAGGGGATTAGCGGCCAGGCCCGGCACAGATACGCAGTATTTT
cdr3_aa: CASSQDRGLAARPGTDTQYF
clone_size: NA
j_call: TRBJ2-3
v_call: TRBV4-2
d_call: NA

cdr3_nt: TGTGCCAGCAGCTCCCGAGCAAGCGGAGGGGCCTACAATGAGCAGTTCTTC
cdr3_aa: CASSSRASGGAYNEQFF
clone_size: NA
j_call: TRBJ2-1
v_call: TRBV7-9
d_call: NA

cdr3_nt: TGTGCCAGCAGTCCCGCCCGGGAAAAACTGTTTTTT
cdr3_aa: CASSPAREKLFF
clone_size: NA
j_call: TRBJ1-4
v_call: TRBV28
d_call: NA

cdr3_nt: TGCGCCAGCAGCCAAACCAGGGGGGGCAATCAGCCCCAGCATTTT
cdr3_aa: CASSQTRGGNQPQHF
clone_size: NA
j_call: TRBJ1-5
v_call: TRBV4-1
d_call: TRBD1

cdr3_nt: TGTGCCAGCTCACCACTTCCGATGGGGGGGAACACTGAAGCTTTCTTT
cdr3_aa: CASSPLPMGGNTEAFF
clone_size: NA
j_call: TRBJ1-1
v_call: TRBV18
d_call: NA

cdr3_nt: TGTGCCAGCAGCCAAGATCTGGTCGGGGGGGCGGGCAATGAGCAGTTCTTC
cdr3_aa: CASSQDLVGGAGNEQFF
clone_size: NA
j_call: TRBJ2-1
v_call: TRBV3-1/TRBV3-2
d_call: TRBD2

cdr3_nt: TGCACCAGCAGTCTCCCCTGGGCGTTTGGAGAGACCCAGTACTTC
cdr3_aa: CTSSLPWAFGETQYF
clone_size: NA
j_call: TRBJ2-5
v_call: TRBV1
d_call: NA

cdr3_nt: TGTGCCAGCAGCCCCCGGGGCCCTGGCAATGAGCAGTTCTTC
cdr3_aa: CASSPRGPGNEQFF
clone_size: once
j_call: TRBJ2-1
v_call: TRBV9
d_call: NA

cdr3_nt: TGTGCCAGCAGTCCCGGACAGGGGCTCCTGGGGTACGAGCAGTACTTC
cdr3_aa: CASSPGQGLLGYEQYF
clone_size: NA
j_call: TRBJ2-7
v_call: TRBV27
d_call: TRBD1

cdr3_nt: TGTGCCAGCAGCTTGAGAGATAGGAACACTGAAGCTTTCTTT
cdr3_aa: CASSLRDRNTEAFF
clone_size: NA
j_call: TRBJ1-1
v_call: TRBV11-1
d_call: NA

cdr3_nt: TGTGCCAGCAGCTTATTAGGGCAGAGCGAGCAGTACTTC
cdr3_aa: CASSLLGQSEQYF
clone_size: once
j_call: TRBJ2-7
v_call: TRBV7-3
d_call: NA

cdr3_nt: TGTGCCAGCTCACTGGACGAGGGGTCCGGGGAGCTGTTTTTT
cdr3_aa: CASSLDEGSGELFF
clone_size: once
j_call: TRBJ2-2
v_call: TRBV18
d_call: NA

cdr3_nt: TGCGCCAGCAGCCCACCCGGGGCAGCCTATGGCTACACCTTC
cdr3_aa: CASSPPGAAYGYTF
clone_size: NA
j_call: TRBJ1-2
v_call: TRBV5-1
d_call: NA

cdr3_nt: TGTGCCAGCAGTGGAGGGTCAGGCTCCTCTGGGGCCAACGTCCTGACTTTC
cdr3_aa: CASSGGSGSSGANVLTF
clone_size: NA
j_call: TRBJ2-6
v_call: TRBV28
d_call: NA

cdr3_nt: TGCGCCAGCAGCCAAGATCCCGGGGCCGAGGGCAATCAGCCCCAGCATTTT
cdr3_aa: CASSQDPGAEGNQPQHF
clone_size: once
j_call: TRBJ1-5
v_call: TRBV4-3
d_call: NA

cdr3_nt: TGTGCCAGCAGCCCCCGTGCGGCGGGAGCGACGGGCACCGGGGAGCTGTTTTTT
cdr3_aa: CASSPRAAGATGTGELFF
clone_size: NA
j_call: TRBJ2-2
v_call: TRBV7-2
d_call: TRBD2

cdr3_nt: TGCAGCGTTGAGGGGGCAGATACGCAGTATTTT
cdr3_aa: CSVEGADTQYF
clone_size: few
j_call: TRBJ2-3
v_call: TRBV29-1
d_call: NA

cdr3_nt: TGTGTCAGCAGCCCCGCCCCTCACGAGCAGTACTTC
cdr3_aa: CVSSPAPHEQYF
clone_size: NA
j_call: TRBJ2-7
v_call: TRBV28
d_call: NA

cdr3_nt: TGTGCCAGCAGTTACGTGAGCGGGGACGAGCAGTACTTC
cdr3_aa: CASSYVSGDEQYF
clone_size: few
j_call: TRBJ2-7
v_call: TRBV6-5
d_call: TRBD2

cdr3_nt: TGTGCCAGCAGGCCGCAGGGGGAGTATGGCTACACCTTC
cdr3_aa: CASRPQGEYGYTF
clone_size: NA
j_call: TRBJ1-2
v_call: TRBV28
d_call: TRBD1

cdr3_nt: TGTGCCAGCAGTCTCCGCCGGGGGGTGAATTACAATGAGCAGTTCTTC
cdr3_aa: CASSLRRGVNYNEQFF
clone_size: NA
j_call: TRBJ2-1
v_call: TRBV28
d_call: TRBD2

cdr3_nt: TGTGCCAGCTTTTCAAGCCCCTACGAGCAGTACTTC
cdr3_aa: CASFSSPYEQYF
clone_size: few
j_call: TRBJ2-7
v_call: TRBV6-5
d_call: NA

cdr3_nt: TGTGCCAGCAGTTCCTTGGGCTATGGCTACACCTTC
cdr3_aa: CASSSLGYGYTF
clone_size: NA
j_call: TRBJ1-2
v_call: TRBV27
d_call: NA

cdr3_nt: TGTGCCAGCAGGGCAGGGGGCGTTCGGAACACTGAAGCTTTCTTT
cdr3_aa: CASRAGGVRNTEAFF
clone_size: NA
j_call: TRBJ1-1
v_call: TRBV5-4
d_call: TRBD1

cdr3_nt: TGTGCCAGCAGCATGTGGGGGGACTACGAGCAGTACTTC
cdr3_aa: CASSMWGDYEQYF
clone_size: many
j_call: TRBJ2-7
v_call: TRBV5-4
d_call: NA

cdr3_nt: TGTGCCAGCAGCTCGACCAGGGGTGGGGAGCAGTACTTC
cdr3_aa: CASSSTRGGEQYF
clone_size: few
j_call: TRBJ2-7
v_call: TRBV7-2
d_call: NA

cdr3_nt: TGTGCCAGCAGGGGGGGGGCCAGCTCTGGAAACACCATATATTTT
cdr3_aa: CASRGGASSGNTIYF
clone_size: few
j_call: TRBJ1-3
v_call: TRBV28
d_call: NA

cdr3_nt: TGTGCCAGCAGCTGGAGCGGAGTCACAGATACGCAGTATTTT
cdr3_aa: CASSWSGVTDTQYF
clone_size: large
j_call: TRBJ2-3
v_call: TRBV7-9
d_call: NA

cdr3_nt: TGTGCCAGCAGCTTAGGTGACAGATTCTACGAGCAGTACTTC
cdr3_aa: CASSLGDRFYEQYF
clone_size: NA
j_call: TRBJ2-7
v_call: TRBV5-6
d_call: NA

cdr3_nt: TGTGCCAGCAGTTTACGGAGGGCAGGGATGGAAGCTTTCTTT
cdr3_aa: CASSLRRAGMEAFF
clone_size: NA
j_call: TRBJ1-1
v_call: TRBV27
d_call: NA

cdr3_nt: TGTGCCAGCAGCTCCGAGACAGGGCTCGGGGAGCTGTTTTTT
cdr3_aa: CASSSETGLGELFF
clone_size: once
j_call: TRBJ2-2
v_call: TRBV5-4
d_call: TRBD1

cdr3_nt: TGTGCCAGTACCGGCCCGGGAGTCTCTGGGGCCAACGTCCTGACTTTC
cdr3_aa: CASTGPGVSGANVLTF
clone_size: NA
j_call: TRBJ2-6
v_call: TRBV19
d_call: NA

cdr3_nt: TGTGCCAGCAGCCAATTGGAGACCCAGTACTTC
cdr3_aa: CASSQLETQYF
clone_size: NA
j_call: TRBJ2-5
v_call: TRBV3-1/TRBV3-2
d_call: NA

cdr3_nt: TGTGCCAGTAAGGACCCGGGACAGGATCCCTACGAGCAGTACTTC
cdr3_aa: CASKDPGQDPYEQYF
clone_size: NA
j_call: TRBJ2-7
v_call: TRBV19
d_call: TRBD1

cdr3_nt: TGTGCCAGCAGCCAAGCTGGACACAATGGCTACACCTTC
cdr3_aa: CASSQAGHNGYTF
clone_size: NA
j_call: TRBJ1-2
v_call: TRBV3-1/TRBV3-2
d_call: NA

cdr3_nt: TGTGCCAGCAGCTTAGTCCTCCGGGGCACTGAAGCTTTCTTT
cdr3_aa: CASSLVLRGTEAFF
clone_size: NA
j_call: TRBJ1-1
v_call: TRBV11-2
d_call: NA

cdr3_nt: TGTGCCAGCAGCTTAGGACGGGAAAATCAGCCCCAGCATTTT
cdr3_aa: CASSLGRENQPQHF
clone_size: once
j_call: TRBJ1-5
v_call: TRBV7-6
d_call: NA